This entry lists 10 T cell receptor beta chains sequenced from one sample in a study of T cell repertoires in cytomegalovirus infection. TCRdb redid the calling of the reads with MiXCR, one entry per CDR3 protein. The table records roughly 130,000 distinct CDR3 sequences, less than 9.5% of them present only once. The sequencing sample was made of PBMCs. These receptors were obtained from a human donor in good health (CMV status not recorded). Some clones in this sample may be carry-over from other donors' samples.

This clonotype was counted at least ten times. This chain uses TRBV7-8 with TRBJ2-3; D possibly corresponds to TRBD1 (6 bases). The length of the CDR3 is 16 residues. Germline CDR1 and CDR2: SGHVS and FQNEAQ. Between the trimmed V and J ends, which lost 0 bases and 2 bases, there was a span of 12 bases. This CDR3 reads CASSLASTGNTDTQYF. The CDR3 bases are TGTGCCAGCAGCTTAGCGTCTACAGGGAACACAGATACGCAGTATTTT.

This clonotype was seen many times. The chain has TRBV28 and TRBJ1-2, with a tentative D call TRBD1 (5 bases). The CDR3 has 13 residues. The V gene's germline CDR1 is MDHEN and CDR2 SYDVKM. Trimming shortened V by 5 bases and J by 2 bases, and 9 bases separated the two germline ends. The CDR3 sequence is CASSGEGNYGYTF. CDR3 in DNA: TGTGCCAGCAGTGGGGAGGGGAACTATGGCTACACCTTC.

This clonotype appeared many times. The chain is built from TRBV19 and TRBJ2-7, with D possibly matching TRBD1 (6 bases). Trimming shortened V by 9 bases and J by 2 bases, and 11 bases separated the two germline ends. This CDR3 region has 12 residues. CDR1 and CDR2 from the germline V gene are LNHDA and SQIVND (reference sequence). The CDR3 nucleotides read TGTGCCAGGACAGGTCTTACCTACGAGCAGTACTTC. It is translated as CARTGLTYEQYF.

This clonotype occurred many times. The gene calls are TRBV13 and TRBJ2-1; D assignment may be TRBD1 or TRBD2 (5 bases each). The CDR3 runs to 15 residues. Germline-derived CDR1 and CDR2 are PRHDT and FYEKMQ (reference sequence). The ends were cut back, 4 bases at V and 8 bases at J, with 18 bases in the middle. Here the CDR3 reads CASSSRDLYGDEQFF. The DNA of the CDR3 is TGTGCCAGCAGCTCCCGGGACCTTTATGGCGATGAGCAGTTCTTC.

The J gene is TRBJ2-7, the V gene TRBV29-1; 7 positions match TRBD1. With V trimmed by 7 bases and J by 4 bases, 10 bases remained unmatched. The CDR3 loop spans 13 amino acids. In germline, CDR1 is SQVTM, CDR2 ANQGSEA. CDR3 in amino acids: CSAGRGGSYEQYF. The CDR3 region has the DNA TGCAGCGCTGGACGAGGGGGCTCGTACGAGCAGTACTTC.

This clonotype has ten or more counts. This chain links TRBV4-1 with TRBJ1-2; no reliable D call. This CDR3 contains 16 residues. CDR1 is MGHRA and CDR2 is YSYEKL in the germline V gene. V lost 0 bases, J lost 4 bases, and 15 bases lay in between. The CDR3 sequence: CASSQDGTDPGYGYTF. The CDR3 nucleotides are TGCGCCAGCAGCCAAGATGGAACAGACCCTGGCTATGGCTACACCTTC.

At least ten counts were recorded for this clonotype. The chain has TRBV20-1 and TRBJ2-7, with TRBD2 matching over 7 bases. The CDR3 has 15 amino acids. After removal of 1 base from V and 3 bases from J, the junction contained 9 bases not matched to a gene. Per germline, CDR1 DFQATT and CDR2 SNEGSKA (reference sequence). CDR3 region: CSARGGRGVGYEQYF. CDR3 nucleotide sequence: TGCAGTGCTAGAGGGGGCCGGGGGGTGGGCTACGAGCAGTACTTC.

This chain uses TRBV2 with TRBJ1-2; the D gene is possibly TRBD1 (5 bases). V was cut by 0 bases and J by 8 bases, with 10 bases left in between. The germline gives CDR1 SNHLY, CDR2 FYNNEI. The CDR3 has 13 amino acids. Here the CDR3 reads CASSEAQGVGYTF. CDR3 nucleotide sequence: TGTGCCAGCAGTGAAGCGCAAGGGGTCGGCTACACCTTC.

This clonotype was recorded many times. CDR3 residues: CASSKGQGLSSYEQYF. The CDR3 DNA follows: TGTGCCAGCAGTAAGGGACAGGGACTGTCCTCATACGAGCAGTACTTC. The V call is TRBV6-1, the J call TRBJ2-7; TRBD1 aligns across 9 bases. Germline lookup yields CDR1 MNHNS and CDR2 SASEGT. V gave up 5 bases and J gave up 4 bases; unmatched junction bases: 12. This CDR3 is 16 amino acids long.

This sequence joins TRBV19 and TRBJ2-3; 11 positions agree with TRBD2. Germline-derived CDR1 and CDR2 are LNHDA and SQIVND (reference sequence). CDR3 length equals 15 residues. The V gene end was trimmed by 3 bases and the J gene end by 6 bases; junction bases not matched to a gene: 5. In DNA form, the CDR3 reads TGTGCCAGTAGTATTACTAGCGGGGGATCTGATACGCAGTATTTT. As protein: CASSITSGGSDTQYF. The full variable domain, rest sourced from reference TRBV19 and TRBJ2-3, is DGGITQSPKYLFRKEGQNVTLSCEQNLNHDAMYWYRQDPGQGLRLIYYSQIVNDFQKGDIAEGYSVSREKKESFPLTVTSAQKNPTAFYLCASSITSGGSDTQYFGPGTRLTVL.